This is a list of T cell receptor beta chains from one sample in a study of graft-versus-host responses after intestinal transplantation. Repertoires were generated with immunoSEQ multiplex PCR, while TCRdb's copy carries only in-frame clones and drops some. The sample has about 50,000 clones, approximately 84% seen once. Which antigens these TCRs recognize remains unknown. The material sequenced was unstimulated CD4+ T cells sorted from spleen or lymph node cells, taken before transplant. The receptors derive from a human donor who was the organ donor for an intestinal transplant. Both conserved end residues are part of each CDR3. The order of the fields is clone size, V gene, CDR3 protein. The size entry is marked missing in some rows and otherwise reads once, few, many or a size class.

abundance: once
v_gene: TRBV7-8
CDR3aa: CASSLEGLAVNQPQHF

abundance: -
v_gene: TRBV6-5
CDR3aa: CASRPTSGWSYEQYF

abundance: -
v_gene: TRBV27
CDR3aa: CASSIMTGSLVGTGGGYTF

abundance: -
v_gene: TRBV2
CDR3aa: CASSRRTGGNEQFF

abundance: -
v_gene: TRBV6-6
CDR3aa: CASSYRPSGPNSPLHF

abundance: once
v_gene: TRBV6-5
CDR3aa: CASSYSNGQPQHF

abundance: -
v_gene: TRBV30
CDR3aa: CAWGQGGNTIYF

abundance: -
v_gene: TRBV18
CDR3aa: CASSPPDRGSYNEQFF

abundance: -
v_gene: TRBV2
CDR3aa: CASRLDSYNEQFF

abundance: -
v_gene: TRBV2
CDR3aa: CASSELSSSGGEYF

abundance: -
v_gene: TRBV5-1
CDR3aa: CASSLGRRGNNEQFF

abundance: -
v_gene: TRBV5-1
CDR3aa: CASTNLAGGLGDEQFF

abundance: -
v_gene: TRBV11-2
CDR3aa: CASSLDRDRGTF

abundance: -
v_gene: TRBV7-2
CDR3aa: CASSVGLAGGAEQFF

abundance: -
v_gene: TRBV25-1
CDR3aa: CASSELAGGRTGELFF

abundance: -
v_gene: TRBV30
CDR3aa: CAWSPLGLLLSYEQYF

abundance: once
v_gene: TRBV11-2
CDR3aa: CASSYGTEQFF

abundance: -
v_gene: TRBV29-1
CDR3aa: CSVATASGTYEQYF

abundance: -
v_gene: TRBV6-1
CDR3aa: CASRHRGNTEAFF

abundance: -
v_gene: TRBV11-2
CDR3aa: CASRQPGQANTGELFF

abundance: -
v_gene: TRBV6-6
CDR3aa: CASSWDRDEQYF

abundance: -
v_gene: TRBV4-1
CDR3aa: CASTNRETEAFF

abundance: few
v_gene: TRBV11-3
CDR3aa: CASSFSSGGNEQFF

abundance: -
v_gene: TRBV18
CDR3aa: CASSPLVFGRGGGNTEAFF